This entry lists 24 T cell receptor beta chains sequenced from one sample in a study of T cells after yellow fever vaccination. TCRdb re-called the 5' RACE reads through MiXCR, storing one row per CDR3 protein. This sample has hundreds of thousands of distinct CDR3 sequences, with over 9% found just once. The sequences come from PBMCs, collected on the day of the yellow fever booster vaccination. The receptor source for this set is a man aged 25-45 years who received the YFV17D yellow fever vaccine.

CDR3 region: CASSLRSTNEKLFF. In nucleotides, the CDR3 is TGTGCCAGCAGCTTAAGGTCAACTAATGAAAAACTGTTTTTT. The genes are TRBV7-9 and TRBJ1-4; D not resolved. Germline assignment: CDR1 SEHNR and CDR2 FQNEAQ (reference sequence). Between the trimmed V and J ends, which lost 2 bases and 0 bases, there was a span of 4 bases. The CDR3 extends over 14 amino acids. The full variable domain, with the rest looked up from reference TRBV7-9 and TRBJ1-4, is DTGVSQNPRHKITKRGQNVTFRCDPISEHNRLYWYRQTLGQGPEFLTYFQNEAQLEKSRLLSDRFSAERPKGSFSTLEIQRTEQGDSAMYLCASSLRSTNEKLFFGSGTQLSVL.

This clonotype was seen repeatedly, ten times or more. This chain links TRBV12-3 or TRBV12-4 with TRBJ2-2, with D hard to call. Trimming removed 6 bases at V and 4 bases at J, with 9 bases between. This CDR3 comprises 13 residues. CDR3 sequence reads: CASRLRGTGELFF. The CDR3 DNA is TGTGCCAGCAGGTTAAGAGGCACCGGGGAGCTGTTTTTT.

This clonotype was recorded at least ten times. As DNA, the CDR3 is TGTGCCAGCAGCTCGAGATTTACAGAGGACATTCAGTACTTC. Translating it yields CASSSRFTEDIQYF. The J gene is TRBJ2-4, the V gene TRBV7-2; D not certain. The CDR3 extends over 14 amino acids. The germline V gene encodes CDR1 SGHTA and CDR2 FQGNSA. Trimming removed 4 bases at V and 8 bases at J, with 15 bases between.

The sample holds a few counts of this clonotype. The chain has TRBV29-1 and TRBJ1-4; D uncertain. The V end lost 5 bases, the J end lost 4 bases, and 5 bases lay between the germline ends. The germline V gene has CDR1 SQVTM and CDR2 ANQGSEA. The CDR3 is 11 residues long. CDR3 sequence: CSVFINEKLFF. DNA of the CDR3: TGCAGCGTTTTCATTAATGAAAAACTGTTTTTT. Supplemented by reference TRBV29-1 and TRBJ1-4, the full variable domain reads SAVISQKPSRDICQRGTSLTIQCQVDSQVTMMFWYRQQPGQSLTLIATANQGSEATYESGFVIDKFPISRPNLTFSTLTVSNMSPEDSSIYLCSVFINEKLFFGSGTQLSVL.

This chain connects TRBV15 to TRBJ2-3, with D maybe TRBD2 (6 bases). CDR1 is LNHNV and CDR2 is YYDKDF in the germline V gene (reference sequence). The germline V and J ends were trimmed by 5 bases and 4 bases, with 25 bases remaining between them. The CDR3 contains 18 residues. The CDR3 DNA is TGTGCCACCAGCTTCCCGCCCCGAACGGGAGATCGCCCAGATACGCAGTATTTT. Translation gives CATSFPPRTGDRPDTQYF.

The gene calls are TRBV27 and TRBJ2-3; 10 positions match TRBD2. CDR1 and CDR2 from the germline V gene are MNHEY and SMNVEV (reference sequence). The J segment lost 5 bases and the V segment lost 8 bases, leaving 7 bases of the junction unmatched. The CDR3 covers 14 residues. CDR3 coding DNA: TGTGCCAGCCGGTCTAGCGGGAGAAAAGATACGCAGTATTTT. Its protein is CASRSSGRKDTQYF.

This clonotype was recorded many times. The chain joins TRBV20-1 to TRBJ2-7; D tentatively reads TRBD1 or TRBD2 (5 bases each). The CDR3 is 13 amino acids. Trimming removed 4 bases from V and 2 bases from J, with 12 bases in between. Germline CDR1 and CDR2: DFQATT and SNEGSKA (reference sequence). CDR3 sequence: CSAKTGTTYEQYF. DNA for the CDR3: TGCAGTGCTAAAACCGGGACGACCTACGAGCAGTACTTC.

This clonotype was detected a few times. This rearrangement joins TRBV20-1 to TRBJ2-7; the match to TRBD2 covers 8 bases. In germline, CDR1 is DFQATT, CDR2 SNEGSKA (reference sequence). J lost 1 base, V lost 0 bases, and 5 bases had no gene match. This CDR3 has 15 residues. The CDR3 loop is CSARDPPSGSYEQYF. The CDR3 coding sequence is TGCAGTGCTAGAGATCCCCCTAGCGGGTCCTACGAGCAGTACTTC.

As DNA, the CDR3 is TGTGCCAGCAGTTTAGGCGGGAGGGCCGGGGATACGCAGTATTTT. Its protein is CASSLGGRAGDTQYF. The V gene is TRBV27, the J gene TRBJ2-3, with 9 bases fitting TRBD2. Germline lookup yields CDR1 MNHEY and CDR2 SMNVEV (reference sequence). The ends lost 2 bases at V and 6 bases at J; junction bases unmatched: 6. CDR3 length equals 15 residues.

This chain links TRBV28 with TRBJ1-4; 10 bases agree with TRBD1. The germline CDR1 and CDR2 sequences are MDHEN and SYDVKM. The CDR3 contains 14 residues. V gave up 8 bases and J gave up 7 bases; unmatched junction bases: 7. The CDR3 reads CASSLGQGIEKLFF. In nucleotides, the CDR3 is TGTGCCAGCTCCCTGGGACAGGGGATTGAAAAACTGTTTTTT.

The chain joins TRBV4-3 to TRBJ2-5, with D possibly matching TRBD2 (6 bases). This CDR3 region has 16 residues. Germline CDR1 and CDR2: LGHNA and YSLEER. Trimming pared 1 base from V and 1 base from J, leaving 13 bases between. The CDR3 protein is CASSQGGGTTQETQYF. The CDR3 nucleotides read TGCGCCAGCAGCCAAGGCGGCGGGACGACCCAAGAGACCCAGTACTTC.

There are a few counts of this clonotype. The chain carries TRBV28 and TRBJ1-4; D gene unclear. V gave up 5 bases and J gave up 10 bases, with 8 bases separating them. Germline assignment: CDR1 MDHEN and CDR2 SYDVKM. The CDR3 totals 11 residues. CDR3 region: CASSIVGKLFF. The CDR3 DNA follows: TGTGCCAGCAGTATAGTTGGAAAACTGTTTTTT.

This chain links TRBV3-1 with TRBJ2-2; unclear D gene. The CDR3 is made up of 14 amino acids. The germline V gene encodes CDR1 LGHDT and CDR2 YNNKEL (reference sequence). Trimming removed 3 bases at V and 1 base at J, with 6 bases between. CDR3 DNA: TGTGCCAGCAGCCAGGGATGGAACACCGGGGAGCTGTTTTTT. Translation gives CASSQGWNTGELFF. The full variable domain, completed using reference TRBV3-1 and TRBJ2-2, is DTAVSQTPKYLVTQMGNDKSIKCEQNLGHDTMYWYKQDSKKFLKIMFSYNNKELIINETVPNRFSPKSPDKAHLNLHINSLELGDSAVYFCASSQGWNTGELFFGEGSRLTVL.

This clonotype was seen a handful of times. V usage is TRBV7-8 and J usage is TRBJ2-3; D is unresolved. Germline loops: CDR1 SGHVS, CDR2 FQNEAQ. CDR3 length equals 17 residues. V lost 1 base and J 3 bases, leaving 17 bases between the germline ends. The CDR3 sequence: CASSLVAGLMGTDTQYF. The CDR3 DNA follows: TGTGCCAGCAGCTTAGTGGCAGGTCTCATGGGTACAGATACGCAGTATTTT.

As DNA, the CDR3 is TGTGCCAGCAGCCCCCCTCGGAGGCTTGGGGAGACCCAGTACTTC. This codes for CASSPPRRLGETQYF. The J gene is TRBJ2-5, the V gene TRBV7-9, with D perhaps TRBD2 (5 bases). The V and J ends lost 5 bases and 5 bases respectively, with 18 bases between them. CDR3 length: 15 residues. Germline values: CDR1 SEHNR, CDR2 FQNEAQ (reference sequence).

The chain uses TRBV19 and TRBJ2-2, with D tentatively TRBD2 (5 bases). Germline V gene lookup returns CDR1 LNHDA and CDR2 SQIVND (reference sequence). This CDR3 region has 17 residues. Between the trimmed V and J ends, which lost 4 bases and 0 bases, there was a span of 15 bases. The CDR3 DNA reads TGTGCCAGTAGTAGCTTGTGGCGGGCCGCGAACACCGGGGAGCTGTTTTTT. It codes for CASSSLWRAANTGELFF. The full variable domain, in which reference TRBV19 and TRBJ2-2 provide the parts outside the CDR3, is DGGITQSPKYLFRKEGQNVTLSCEQNLNHDAMYWYRQDPGQGLRLIYYSQIVNDFQKGDIAEGYSVSREKKESFPLTVTSAQKNPTAFYLCASSSLWRAANTGELFFGEGSRLTVL.

The sample holds a few counts of this clonotype. The chain employs TRBV6-1 and TRBJ2-7; 7 bases line up with TRBD1. The CDR3 is made up of 16 amino acids. Germline CDR1 is MNHNS and CDR2 is SASEGT. The V gene end was trimmed by 4 bases and the J gene end by 0 bases; junction bases not matched to a gene: 9. CDR3 bases: TGTGCCAGCAGTGGACAGGGTTTAAGGGGCTCCTACGAGCAGTACTTC. Translating it yields CASSGQGLRGSYEQYF.

This chain connects TRBV14 to TRBJ1-1; D unclear. V was cut by 4 bases and J by 0 bases, with 18 bases left in between. In germline, CDR1 is SGHDN, CDR2 FVKESK. This CDR3 spans 17 amino acids. CDR3: CASSPPPGKALNTEAFF. In DNA form, the CDR3 reads TGTGCCAGCAGCCCACCCCCCGGGAAGGCCTTGAACACTGAAGCTTTCTTT.

The chain employs TRBV20-1 and TRBJ2-3; 10 bases map to TRBD2. This CDR3 has 14 amino acids. With V trimmed by 4 bases and J by 4 bases, 5 bases remained unmatched. Germline assignment: CDR1 DFQATT and CDR2 SNEGSKA (reference sequence). Written as DNA, the CDR3 is TGCAGTGCTAACAGCGGGAGGGGACCAGATACGCAGTATTTT. This sequence encodes CSANSGRGPDTQYF.

This clonotype was seen ten or more times. The chain couples TRBV4-3 to TRBJ2-3; the D gene is possibly TRBD2 (6 bases). V was shortened by 1 base and J by 2 bases, with 13 bases between the two germline ends. The length of the CDR3 is 16 residues. Germline V gives CDR1 LGHNA, CDR2 YSLEER. The chain's CDR3 is CASSQGGAGFTDTQYF. In nucleotides, the CDR3 is TGCGCCAGCAGCCAAGGGGGAGCGGGCTTCACAGATACGCAGTATTTT.

Notes on this clonotype: A much larger clonotype is one base distant, so this may be a read error. The chain couples TRBV6-1 to TRBJ2-7; D unresolved. V shed 4 bases and J shed 0 bases, with 16 bases lying between them. The CDR3 loop spans 16 amino acids. Per the germline V gene, CDR1 is MNHNS and CDR2 is SASEGT. For the CDR3, the DNA is TGTGCCAGCAGTGGGTTACCGGGTAAAAGCTCCTACGAGCAGTACTTC. It specifies CASSGLPGKSSYEQYF.

The chain joins TRBV12-3 or TRBV12-4 to TRBJ2-7; no clear D gene. The length of the CDR3 is 14 residues. Deletions cut 4 bases from V and 7 bases from J, with 17 bases between. CDR3 coding DNA: TGTGCCAGCAGTTCCTGGACCCCGGGCACAGAGCAGTACTTC. Encoded protein: CASSSWTPGTEQYF.

This clonotype appeared many times. The J gene is TRBJ1-1, the V gene TRBV20-1, with TRBD1 as a possible D gene (6 bases). The germline V gene has CDR1 DFQATT and CDR2 SNEGSKA (reference sequence). V dropped 4 bases and J dropped 1 base, with 13 bases sitting between them. The CDR3 totals 14 residues. Here the CDR3 DNA reads TGCAGTGCTACAACAGGGTGGGGGAACACTGAAGCTTTCTTT. This gives the protein CSATTGWGNTEAFF.

This chain joins TRBV6-5 and TRBJ2-1, with TRBD2 identical over 7 bases. The V and J ends lost 0 bases and 1 base, in that order; junction bases with no gene match: 6. The CDR3 contains 17 residues. Looked up from germline, CDR1 is MNHEY and CDR2 is SVGAGI. The CDR3, as DNA: TGTGCCAGCAGTTACTCGGTTAGCGGGCTTTCCTACAATGAGCAGTTCTTC. Translating gives CASSYSVSGLSYNEQFF.